Shown below are 27 T cell receptor beta chains from a single sample sequenced in a study of T-cell memory formation after mild COVID-19. TCRdb reprocessed the 5' RACE reads with MiXCR, giving one entry per CDR3 protein. Counted here are some 410,000 distinct CDR3 sequences, around 22% occurring once; the ten biggest clones make up about an eighth. The sample consisted of PBMCs or a T cell subset sorted from them (not recorded which). Source of these receptors: an adult woman who had mild COVID-19 (a few samples of this study predate the infection). Cell type and time point are not known.

The chain uses TRBV11-2 and TRBJ1-3, with a weak D call TRBD1 (6 bases). The CDR3 has 15 residues. Looked up from germline, CDR1 is SGHAT and CDR2 is FQNNGV. V was clipped by 5 bases and J by 10 bases, with 21 bases between them. The CDR3: CASSQGGSSRFTIYF. CDR3 DNA sequence: TGTGCCAGCAGCCAAGGGGGATCCTCTAGGTTTACCATATATTTT.

The CDR3 reads CASSRQGIADTQYF. In nucleotides, the CDR3 is TGTGCCAGCAGCCGACAGGGGATAGCAGATACGCAGTATTTT. The chain joins TRBV6-6 to TRBJ2-3, with TRBD1 matching over 8 bases. Per germline, CDR1 MNHNY and CDR2 SVGAGI (reference sequence). After removal of 6 bases from V and 4 bases from J, the junction contained 6 bases not matched to a gene. The CDR3 has 14 amino acids.

The genes are TRBV29-1 and TRBJ2-7; possible D gene TRBD1, 6 bases. The CDR3 loop spans 13 amino acids. The V end was cut by 2 bases, the J end by 3 bases, with 11 bases between. From germline, CDR1 is SQVTM and CDR2 ANQGSEA. The CDR3 sequence: CSVEYQGRYEQYF. Written as DNA, the CDR3 is TGCAGCGTTGAATATCAGGGGCGCTACGAGCAGTACTTC.

Comment on this clonotype: Since the CDR3 does not end with the conserved phenylalanine or tryptophan, this likely comes from a read error. The rearrangement uses TRBV7-8 and TRBJ2-3; 14 positions agree with TRBD2. CDR3 size: 16 residues. V trimming: 6 bases; J trimming: 6 bases; junction bases outside the gene matches: 8. Germline loops: CDR1 SGHVS, CDR2 FQNEAQ. DNA for the CDR3: TGTGCCAGCAGTACCGGACTAGCGGGAGGTCCGGATACGCAGTATTCT. Amino acids: CASSTGLAGGPDTQYS.

The chain links TRBV6-6 to TRBJ1-6; no clear D. Germline CDR1 reads MNHNY; CDR2 reads SVGAGI (reference sequence). V lost 2 bases, J lost 9 bases, and 8 bases lay in between. The CDR3 covers 13 residues. CDR3 DNA sequence: TGTGCCAGCAGTTACAGGGCGGGTTCACCCCTCCACTTT. It specifies CASSYRAGSPLHF.

In its sample, this clonotype was seen a few times. The chain uses TRBV12-3 or TRBV12-4 and TRBJ2-5; TRBD1 might be the D (6 bases). Trimming took 4 bases from V and 0 from J, leaving 15 bases between them. This CDR3 has 16 amino acids. This chain's CDR3 is CASSSQRGSDQETQYF. DNA for the CDR3: TGTGCCAGCAGTTCCCAAAGGGGGTCCGACCAAGAGACCCAGTACTTC.

This clonotype has more than one count but fewer than ten. The chain couples TRBV6-6 to TRBJ2-4, with D perhaps matching TRBD1 (5 bases). With 9 bases removed from V and 4 bases from J, the gap between germline ends came to 10 bases. The CDR3 is made up of 12 amino acids. Germline V gene data show CDR1 as MNHNY and CDR2 as SVGAGI (reference sequence). As DNA, the CDR3 is TGTGCCAGTCTCTCAGGGAAAAACATTCAGTACTTC. Residues: CASLSGKNIQYF.

In its sample, this clonotype was seen a few times. The CDR3 loop is CATSVQGEGTDTQYF. The DNA for the CDR3 is TGTGCCACCAGTGTCCAGGGGGAGGGAACAGATACGCAGTATTTT. The chain is built from TRBV24-1 and TRBJ2-3; D is perhaps TRBD1 or TRBD2 (7 bases each). V lost 5 bases and J 3 bases, leaving 14 bases between the germline ends. CDR3 length: 15 amino acids. The germline V gene has CDR1 KGHDR and CDR2 SFDVKD.

This clonotype was seen a handful of times. The chain combines TRBV6-4 with TRBJ2-5; D call uncertain. The V end lost 4 bases, the J end lost 4 bases, and 10 bases lay between the germline ends. Germline V gives CDR1 MRHNA, CDR2 SNTAGT. CDR3 length: 13 residues. The CDR3 spells CASSAHPGETQYF. CDR3 nucleotide sequence: TGTGCCAGCAGTGCCCACCCCGGAGAGACCCAGTACTTC.

This clonotype has a handful of counts. V and J are TRBV27 and TRBJ2-7; D gene ambiguous. The germline V and J ends were trimmed by 5 bases and 2 bases, with 16 bases remaining between them. Per the germline V gene, CDR1 is MNHEY and CDR2 is SMNVEV (reference sequence). The CDR3 contains 15 residues. The CDR3 DNA follows: TGTGCCAGCAGTCCCACTCGCCCGTTGCCCTACGAGCAGTACTTC. Amino acid sequence: CASSPTRPLPYEQYF.

This chain connects TRBV12-3 or TRBV12-4 to TRBJ1-6, with 8 bases that match TRBD1. V lost 5 bases, J lost 7 bases, and 4 bases stayed unmatched. CDR3 length: 14 residues. As DNA, the CDR3 is TGTGCCAGCAGTAGGGGGACAGGCAATTCACCCCTCCACTTT. Protein: CASSRGTGNSPLHF.

In DNA form, the CDR3 reads TGCGCCAGCAGCCAAGATCGGGACGAAACCTACAATGAGCAGTTCTTC. Translating it yields CASSQDRDETYNEQFF. The rearrangement uses TRBV4-1 and TRBJ2-1, with D perhaps given as TRBD1 or TRBD2 (5 bases each). V shed 0 bases and J shed 2 bases, with 11 bases lying between them. The CDR3 runs to 16 residues. In germline, CDR1 is MGHRA, CDR2 YSYEKL.

This chain connects TRBV4-3 to TRBJ2-3; 8 nucleotides line up with TRBD2. The germline V gene encodes CDR1 LGHNA and CDR2 YSLEER. Trimming removed 3 bases from V and 1 base from J; junction bases left unmatched: 0. CDR3 length equals 14 residues. CDR3 loop: CASSQTSGTDTQYF. The DNA for the CDR3 is TGCGCCAGCAGCCAGACTAGCGGCACAGATACGCAGTATTTT.

This chain joins TRBV18 and TRBJ2-7; 7 nucleotides line up with TRBD1. After removal of 3 bases from V and 2 bases from J, the junction contained 10 bases not matched to a gene. Germline V gene lookup returns CDR1 KGHSH and CDR2 LQKENI. The CDR3 is 16 residues long. The CDR3 loop is CASSPRQGDLTYEQYF. In DNA form, the CDR3 reads TGTGCCAGCTCACCGCGGCAGGGGGATCTTACCTACGAGCAGTACTTC.

The chain couples TRBV12-3 or TRBV12-4 to TRBJ2-4; D uncertain. This CDR3 comprises 15 residues. V lost 1 base to trimming and J lost 0 bases, with 7 bases between them. The CDR3 sequence is CASSLGTVAKNIQYF. DNA of the CDR3: TGTGCCAGCAGTTTAGGGACGGTAGCCAAAAACATTCAGTACTTC.

This clonotype occurred a few times. The chain links TRBV7-9 to TRBJ2-7; TRBD1 agrees at 9 bases. The CDR3 totals 15 residues. V gave up 6 bases and J gave up 4 bases; unmatched junction bases: 10. CDR1 and CDR2 from the germline V gene are SEHNR and FQNEAQ (reference sequence). The CDR3 bases are TGTGCCAGCAGGCCGGGGAGACAGGGGGTATACGAGCAGTACTTC. Its translation: CASRPGRQGVYEQYF.

This clonotype came up a few times. The genes are TRBV29-1 and TRBJ2-1; 13 positions agree with TRBD2. The CDR3 spans 14 residues. The germline gives CDR1 SQVTM, CDR2 ANQGSEA. V lost 6 bases and J lost 7; bases outside the gene matches: 6. The CDR3 coding sequence is TGCAGCGTAACCGGGACTAGCGGGATAAATGAGCAGTTCTTC. This sequence encodes CSVTGTSGINEQFF.

This chain joins TRBV6-5 and TRBJ1-4, with 9 bases that match TRBD1. The germline CDR1 and CDR2 sequences are MNHEY and SVGAGI. CDR3 size: 15 residues. V lost 5 bases, J lost 8 bases, and 9 bases stayed unmatched. The DNA of the CDR3 is TGTGCCAGCAGTAATTCACAGGGGGCGTTGGAAAAACTGTTTTTT. Translation: CASSNSQGALEKLFF.

The chain has TRBV15 and TRBJ1-1, with D possibly matching TRBD1 (5 bases). The V and J ends lost 9 bases and 0 bases respectively, with 26 bases between them. This CDR3 region has 18 residues. Germline V gives CDR1 LNHNV, CDR2 YYDKDF (reference sequence). The CDR3 reads CATSPRRDSRAVNTEAFF. The CDR3 bases are TGTGCCACTTCTCCTCGTAGGGACTCGAGGGCCGTGAACACTGAAGCTTTCTTT.

This clonotype was detected only a few times. The chain combines TRBV7-6 with TRBJ2-2; 7 bases align to TRBD1. The CDR3 consists of 14 residues. Trimming at V came to 5 bases and at J to 6 bases, leaving 6 bases not matched to a gene. Per germline, CDR1 SGHVS and CDR2 FNYEAQ. The CDR3 protein is CASSTHDRAGELFF. Written as DNA, the CDR3 is TGTGCCAGCAGCACGCACGACAGGGCCGGGGAGCTGTTTTTT.

This clonotype was picked up a small number of times. V is TRBV6-5 and J is TRBJ1-4, with D possibly being TRBD1 (5 bases). The V and J ends lost 0 bases and 5 bases respectively, with 10 bases between them. Germline V gene lookup returns CDR1 MNHEY and CDR2 SVGAGI. The CDR3 has 15 amino acids. DNA for the CDR3: TGTGCCAGCAGTTACTCGAGAGGGGCCAATGAAAAACTGTTTTTT. Encoded protein: CASSYSRGANEKLFF.

This clonotype appeared a few times. This chain connects TRBV24-1 to TRBJ2-2, with 8 bases fitting TRBD2. The CDR3 extends over 17 amino acids. Germline V gives CDR1 KGHDR, CDR2 SFDVKD. Unmatched junction bases numbered 10, after V lost 5 bases and J lost 3 bases. As DNA, the CDR3 is TGTGCCACCAGTGTCGGACCGGGACTAGGGGACACCGGGGAGCTGTTTTTT. It encodes CATSVGPGLGDTGELFF.

This clonotype is medium-sized by share. The genes are TRBV12-3 or TRBV12-4 and TRBJ2-7; D gene uncertain. The CDR3 is made up of 17 amino acids. Deletions cut 4 bases from V and 3 bases from J, with 22 bases between. The CDR3 sequence is CASSSRPRDSERYEQYF. CDR3 sequence (DNA): TGTGCCAGCAGTTCCCGACCTCGCGACTCGGAGCGCTACGAGCAGTACTTC.

The chain recombines TRBV30 with TRBJ2-7; TRBD1 agrees at 8 bases. V trimming: 4 bases; J trimming: 2 bases; junction bases outside the gene matches: 4. The length of the CDR3 is 13 residues. Germline loops: CDR1 GTSNPN, CDR2 SVGIG (reference sequence). The CDR3 here is CAWNRQGPYEQYF. CDR3 in DNA: TGTGCCTGGAATAGACAGGGGCCCTACGAGCAGTACTTC.

The chain recombines TRBV7-2 with TRBJ2-3; D is unresolved. This CDR3 spans 14 amino acids. Trimming took off 0 bases at V and 2 bases at J, with 6 bases between the two ends. Germline V lookup: CDR1 SGHTA, CDR2 FQGNSA. The CDR3 DNA reads TGTGCCAGCAGCTTAGCGCTTTCCACAGATACGCAGTATTTT. Translation gives CASSLALSTDTQYF.

This clonotype was counted a few times. V and J are TRBV18 and TRBJ2-3; 10 positions match TRBD2. The V gene end was trimmed by 2 bases and the J gene end by 4 bases; junction bases not matched to a gene: 9. The CDR3 runs 17 residues. CDR1 is KGHSH, CDR2 LQKENI, per germline. CDR3 DNA: TGTGCCAGCTCACCAGGCCTAGCGGGGGTTACATCAGATACGCAGTATTTT. It encodes CASSPGLAGVTSDTQYF.

Ten or more counts support this clonotype. In nucleotides, the CDR3 is TGTGCCAGCAGCATTCAGCCAGATACGCAGTATTTT. Residues: CASSIQPDTQYF. The chain carries TRBV7-2 and TRBJ2-3; D gene uncertain. The CDR3 covers 12 residues. Deletions cut 5 bases from V and 4 bases from J, with 7 bases between. In germline, CDR1 is SGHTA, CDR2 FQGNSA.